A selection of T cell receptor beta chains follows, all from one sample in a study of control samples from healthy donors and cancer patients. Repertoires were generated with immunoSEQ multiplex PCR, while TCRdb's copy carries only in-frame clones and drops some. There are approximately 120,000 clones in the sample; approximately 90% occur only once, and 15% to 20% lies in the top ten. What was sequenced was blood. The receptors were sampled from a woman in her forties or fifties in good health. CDR3s include the opening cysteine and the closing phenylalanine or tryptophan. Fields, in order: clone size, V gene, D gene, J gene, CDR3 DNA, CDR3 protein. D genes are given only for firm matches. Clone size appears in some rows only: once, few, many, or a class for an expanded clone.

>NA|TRBV7-9|TRBD2|TRBJ2-1
TGTGCCAGCAGCCCCCCGGGACTAGCGGGGGCGGATGAGCAGTTCTTC
CASSPPGLAGADEQFF
>NA|TRBV19|TRBD2|TRBJ2-5
TGTGCCAGTCGGAGCGGGGGCCCTCAAGAGACCCAGTACTTC
CASRSGGPQETQYF
>NA|TRBV5-6|NA|TRBJ1-1
TGTGCCAGCAGCTTGGCACTGACAGTTAACACTGAAGCTTTCTTT
CASSLALTVNTEAFF
>NA|TRBV14|NA|TRBJ2-2
TGTGCCAGCAGCCAGCGGGACACCGGGGAGCTGTTTTTT
CASSQRDTGELFF
>NA|TRBV29-1|TRBD1|TRBJ2-1
TGCAGCGTAGAAGGGGACAGGGGGCATGTCAATGAGCAGTTCTTC
CSVEGDRGHVNEQFF
>NA|TRBV7-3|TRBD1|TRBJ2-1
TGTGCCAGCAGCTTGATACAACTACGGGACAGGTTTTTGGTCCCAGCCGACAATGAGCAGTTCTTC
CASSLIQLRDRFLVPADNEQFF
>NA|TRBV19|NA|TRBJ2-2
TGTGCCAGTAGTGGGCGGTCCGGGGAGCTGTTTTTT
CASSGRSGELFF
>NA|TRBV11-2|TRBD2|TRBJ2-1
TGTGCCAGCAGCTGGACTGCAGCGGGATTGAGCAATGAGCAGTTCTTC
CASSWTAAGLSNEQFF
>NA|TRBV2|NA|TRBJ2-1
TGTGCCAGCAGTGAACTCGGACCCAATGAGCAGTTCTTC
CASSELGPNEQFF
>NA|TRBV5-4|NA|TRBJ2-3
TGTGCCAGCAGTTACGACAGCTACTCATTCACAGATACGCAGTATTTT
CASSYDSYSFTDTQYF
>NA|TRBV19|NA|TRBJ1-1
TGTGCCAGTAGTATAGTAAGTGGAGGGCTCACTGAAGCTTTCTTT
CASSIVSGGLTEAFF
>NA|TRBV5-4|TRBD2|TRBJ2-7
TGTGCCAGCAGCTTGCTTAGCGGGGGCACCTACGAGCAGTACTTC
CASSLLSGGTYEQYF
>NA|TRBV27|NA|TRBJ1-5
TGTGCCACCACCATTAGGGCGGGGCAGCCCCAGCATTTT
CATTIRAGQPQHF
>once|TRBV27|NA|TRBJ1-5
TGTGCCAGCAGTAGGGACAAGGTTCAGCCCCAGCATTTT
CASSRDKVQPQHF
>few|TRBV5-6|NA|TRBJ2-5
TGTGCCAGCAGCTGGGGGGGCCGTGCCGAGACCCAGTACTTC
CASSWGGRAETQYF
>NA|TRBV3-1/TRBV3-2|TRBD2|TRBJ2-3
TGTGCCAGCAGCCAAGGATTTGGGACTAGCGGGAGGGCTTTTTTGGCTACGCAGTATTTT
CASSQGFGTSGRAFLATQYF
>NA|TRBV7-9|NA|TRBJ2-3
TGTGCCAGCAGCCCATCGGGCACAGATACGCAGTATTTT
CASSPSGTDTQYF
>NA|TRBV9|NA|TRBJ1-3
TGTGCCAGCAGCGTAACCGGGTTTGGCACCCTGAACACCATATATTTT
CASSVTGFGTLNTIYF
>NA|TRBV19|NA|TRBJ1-6
TGTGCCAGTAGATTGAGCTCCTATAATTCACCCCTCCACTTT
CASRLSSYNSPLHF
>few|TRBV19|TRBD2|TRBJ2-1
TGTGCCAGTAGCCCTCGGGGACTAGCCAATGAGCAGTTCTTC
CASSPRGLANEQFF
>NA|TRBV18|NA|TRBJ2-5
TGTGCCAGCTCCCAGGGGGGGGAGACCCAGTACTTC
CASSQGGETQYF
>NA|TRBV28|NA|TRBJ2-1
TGTGCCAGCTCTCGTAATAACAATGAGCAGTTCTTC
CASSRNNNEQFF
>NA|TRBV3-1/TRBV3-2|NA|TRBJ2-2
TGTGCCAGCAGCCTCCGGGGAGCGGGGAACACCGGGGAGCTGTTTTTT
CASSLRGAGNTGELFF
>NA|TRBV4-3|NA|TRBJ2-3
TGCGCCAGCAGTCCCCAGAGGGGGAGTGGAAATACGCAGTATTTT
CASSPQRGSGNTQYF
>NA|TRBV7-2|TRBD2|TRBJ2-3
TGTGCCAGCAGCGCCATAGCGGGGGGGTCGGGAGATACGCAGTATTTT
CASSAIAGGSGDTQYF
>NA|TRBV25-1|TRBD2|TRBJ2-1
TGTGCCAGCAGTGATTTAGCGGGAGGTAGTGGGAATGAGCAGTTCTTC
CASSDLAGGSGNEQFF
>NA|TRBV3-1/TRBV3-2|NA|TRBJ2-1
TGTGCCAGCAGCCAAGACTACCAACATCACGGTGAGCAGTTCTTC
CASSQDYQHHGEQFF
>NA|TRBV4-1|NA|TRBJ2-3
TGCGCCAGCAGCCAAACATACCACGGAGCTACAACAGATACGCAGTATTTT
CASSQTYHGATTDTQYF
>NA|TRBV7-9|NA|TRBJ1-5
TGTGCCAGCAGCTTGACGGCTCAGCCCCAGCATTTT
CASSLTAQPQHF
>NA|TRBV6-6|TRBD1|TRBJ1-4
TGTGCCAGCAGGTTGAAGGGACAGTCTAATGAAAAACTGTTTTTT
CASRLKGQSNEKLFF
>once|TRBV4-1|NA|TRBJ2-3
TGCGCCAGCAGCCAAGTCCTAGCGCTCTACACAGATACGCAGTATTTT
CASSQVLALYTDTQYF
>NA|TRBV7-9|NA|TRBJ1-1
TGTGCCAGCAGCTTAGGGAGGAACACTGAAGCTTTCTTT
CASSLGRNTEAFF
>NA|TRBV11-2|TRBD1|TRBJ2-5
TGTGCCAGCAGTTGGACAGGGCGAGAGACCCAGTACTTC
CASSWTGRETQYF
>NA|TRBV7-9|NA|TRBJ2-5
TGTGCCAGCAGCTTTGAGGGGGGAGAAGAGACCCAGTACTTC
CASSFEGGEETQYF
>once|TRBV29-1|NA|TRBJ1-2
TGCAGCTTTAAGGGGTGGGCAGAGTATGGCTACACCTTC
CSFKGWAEYGYTF
>NA|TRBV6-5|TRBD1|TRBJ1-2
TGTGCCAGCAGTCCAGGGGGCGACTATGGCTACACCTTC
CASSPGGDYGYTF
>NA|TRBV15|NA|TRBJ2-2
TGTGCCACCAGCAGGACGCCTAAAAGGAACACCGGGGAGCTGTTTTTT
CATSRTPKRNTGELFF
>NA|TRBV6-2/TRBV6-3|NA|TRBJ2-2
TGTGCCAGCAGTATCGGGACCGCCTACAACACCGGGGAGCTGTTTTTT
CASSIGTAYNTGELFF
>NA|TRBV19|NA|TRBJ1-5
TGTGCCAGTAGTCTCGGGTATGACGGAATCAATCAGCCCCAGCATTTT
CASSLGYDGINQPQHF
>NA|TRBV4-2|NA|TRBJ2-7
TGTGCCAGCAGCCTCACGGGGACCCTAGCCGAGCAGTACTTC
CASSLTGTLAEQYF
>NA|TRBV6-6|NA|TRBJ1-1
TGTGCCAGCAGCCAATCAGTGAACACTGAAGCTTTCTTT
CASSQSVNTEAFF
>once|TRBV15|NA|TRBJ2-3
TGTGCCACCAGCAGAGGTCTCACAGATACGCAGTATTTT
CATSRGLTDTQYF
>NA|TRBV5-6|TRBD1|TRBJ2-3
TGTGCCAGCAGCCCGGGGACAGGGCGAGATACGCAGTATTTT
CASSPGTGRDTQYF
>few|TRBV2|NA|TRBJ1-5
TGTGCCAGCAGCCCAGAGCGGACCCAGCATTTT
CASSPERTQHF
>NA|TRBV30|NA|TRBJ1-5
TGTGCCTGGAGTAACCGTCACTTTAGCAATCAGCCCCAGCATTTT
CAWSNRHFSNQPQHF
>NA|TRBV5-1|NA|TRBJ1-4
TGCGCCAGCAGCTTGGAGGGGGCAACTAATGAAAAACTGTTTTTT
CASSLEGATNEKLFF
>once|TRBV7-9|NA|TRBJ2-3
TGTGCCAGCAGCGGCCTCGGTCCGCGCTCCACAGATACGCAGTATTTT
CASSGLGPRSTDTQYF
>NA|TRBV2|NA|TRBJ2-2
TGTGCCAGCACCTTTAACAGGGCCGCCGGGGAGCTGTTTTTT
CASTFNRAAGELFF
>NA|TRBV30|TRBD2|TRBJ2-5
TGTGCCAGGGGACTAGCGGGGGTTGAGACCCAGTACTTC
CARGLAGVETQYF
>NA|TRBV21-1|NA|TRBJ1-2
TGTGCCAGCAGCAAAGTTTTGGGACAGAATAATCCTAACTATGGCTACACCTTC
CASSKVLGQNNPNYGYTF
>NA|TRBV14|NA|TRBJ2-7
TGTGCCAGCAGCCTGAGGGTGTCCGAGCAGTACTTC
CASSLRVSEQYF
>NA|TRBV4-2|NA|TRBJ2-1
TGTGCCAGCAGCCAAGGAAGAGCGGAGTCTACAAGCAATGAGCAGTTCTTC
CASSQGRAESTSNEQFF
>NA|TRBV19|NA|TRBJ1-4
TGTGCCAGTAGCCTTCATGGTACTAATGAAAAACTGTTTTTT
CASSLHGTNEKLFF
>NA|TRBV24-1|TRBD2|TRBJ2-1
TGTGCCACCAGTGGGGGAAGTTGGACTAGGAGAAATGAGCAGTTCTTC
CATSGGSWTRRNEQFF
>NA|TRBV19|TRBD1|TRBJ2-2
TGTGCCAGTAGGGACAGGGTGGGGGCCGGGGAGCTGTTTTTT
CASRDRVGAGELFF